This passage covers 8 T cell receptor beta chains from one sample sequenced in a study of cytomegalovirus exposure and HLA in healthy donors. Vbeta (60) and Jbeta (13) primers were used in the PCR. Using immunoSEQ multiplex PCR, the repertoire was profiled, and TCRdb retains in-frame clones only, with some absent. The sample yields around 150,000 clones, 68% seen once. Sequencing input: PBMCs. These TCRs come from a man between 60 and 75 years old in good health and CMV-seronegative.

The rearrangement joins TRBV7-3 to TRBJ2-2; 11 positions agree with TRBD1. This CDR3 region has 17 residues. The V gene's germline CDR1 is SGHTA and CDR2 FQGTGA. Trimming removed 5 bases from V and 4 bases from J; junction bases left unmatched: 9. DNA for the CDR3: TGTGCCAGCAGCCCTAGGGGCGGGACAGGGGGCACCGGGGAGCTGTTTTTT. Protein sequence: CASSPRGGTGGTGELFF.

The genes are TRBV9 and TRBJ1-1, with D perhaps TRBD1 (6 bases). The CDR3 extends over 16 amino acids. Trimming cost V 3 bases and J 4 bases, with 19 bases left between them. Germline V CDR1 and CDR2: SGDLS, YYNGEE. The CDR3 loop reads CASSGSQGNLGTEAFF. CDR3 nucleotide sequence: TGTGCCAGCAGCGGATCACAGGGCAACCTTGGCACTGAAGCTTTCTTT.

This clone was counted only a few times. The rearrangement joins TRBV27 to TRBJ1-1; TRBD1 matches at 7 bases. CDR1 MNHEY and CDR2 SMNVEV come from the germline V gene (reference sequence). This CDR3 has 15 residues. The trim removed 5 bases at V and 6 bases at J, leaving 12 bases unmatched. The DNA for the CDR3 is TGTGCCAGCAGTCCGCTGACAGGGTGGTTAGCTGAAGCTTTCTTT. It yields the protein CASSPLTGWLAEAFF.

This clone was observed a single time. The CDR3 DNA is TGTGCCAGCAGCGCCGGACAGGGGGCGTACACTGAAGCTTTCTTT. Amino acids: CASSAGQGAYTEAFF. The chain combines TRBV11-2 with TRBJ1-1; TRBD1 agrees at 11 bases. CDR1 SGHAT and CDR2 FQNNGV come from the germline V gene. J was trimmed by 3 bases and V by 5 bases; bases with no gene match: 5. The CDR3 runs 15 residues.

The J gene is TRBJ1-1, the V gene TRBV18; D is ambiguous. Germline V gene lookup returns CDR1 KGHSH and CDR2 LQKENI. The V end was cut by 3 bases, the J end by 11 bases, with 16 bases between. The CDR3 extends over 13 amino acids. CDR3: CASSPTVEKKAFF. The DNA of the CDR3 is TGTGCCAGCTCACCCACTGTTGAAAAGAAGGCTTTCTTT.

This rearrangement joins TRBV15 to TRBJ2-5; 8 nucleotides align to TRBD1. TRBJ2-7 matches the DNA end more closely, so the J call is doubtful. Germline CDR1 is LNHNV and CDR2 is YYDKDF (reference sequence). The CDR3 is made up of 15 amino acids. The DNA of the CDR3 is TGTGCCACCAGCAGAGGCCTTGGGACAGGCAACGAGCAGTACTTC. Translating it yields CATSRGLGTGNEQYF.

This chain uses TRBV5-4 with TRBJ2-1; 10 bases align to TRBD2. V lost 3 bases to trimming and J lost 7 bases; unmatched junction nucleotides: 4. The CDR3 extends over 14 amino acids. Germline assignment: CDR1 SGHNT and CDR2 YYREEE (reference sequence). The CDR3 DNA sequence: TGTGCCAGCAGCTCTAGCGGGAGAGGAAATGAGCAGTTCTTC. Translated: CASSSSGRGNEQFF.

The chain joins TRBV6-1 to TRBJ1-5; D might be TRBD1 (5 bases). The CDR3 sequence is 14 residues long. CDR1 is MNHNS and CDR2 is SASEGT in the germline V gene. V lost 5 bases and J lost 1, with 9 bases in between. The CDR3 DNA follows: TGTGCCAGCAGTCTCGGGGGGAGCAATCAGCCCCAGCATTTT. Its translation is CASSLGGSNQPQHF.